These 20 T cell receptor beta chains share one sample of origin, sequenced in a study of neurological immune-mediated disorders. One entry per CDR3 protein, called by TCRdb with MiXCR from the 5' RACE reads. Counted here are 55,000 to 60,000 distinct CDR3 sequences, 3% to 4.5% occurring once; the ten biggest clones make up approximately 3.4%. The material sequenced was PBMCs. These receptors were obtained from a woman between 25 and 40 years old with multiple sclerosis.

This clonotype was detected ten times or more. At one boundary the junction diverges from the germline segment, which might be a read error. The chain uses TRBV15 and TRBJ2-7; 7 positions agree with TRBD2. CDR3 length equals 17 residues. Looked up from germline, CDR1 is LNHNV and CDR2 is YYDKDF (reference sequence). CDR3 sequence: CATSREVLLAGVYEQYF. The CDR3 DNA reads TGTGCCACCAGCAGAGAGGTGCTCCTCGCGGGGGTTTACGAACAGTACTTC.

This clonotype occurred many times. The genes are TRBV20-1 and TRBJ2-3, with a tentative D call TRBD2 (5 bases). Germline-derived CDR1 and CDR2 are DFQATT and SNEGSKA (reference sequence). The CDR3 has 17 residues. V gave up 7 bases and J gave up 0 bases, with 23 bases separating them. The CDR3 here is CSGHPPIRSGSTDTQYF. CDR3 DNA sequence: TGCAGTGGTCACCCCCCTATCAGGAGCGGTAGCACAGATACGCAGTATTTT.

In its sample, this clonotype was seen many times. The genes are TRBV5-1 and TRBJ2-5; 7 bases match TRBD1. The CDR3 contains 14 residues. Per germline, CDR1 SGHRS and CDR2 YFSETQ. J gave up 3 bases and V 4 bases, and 6 bases lay outside the gene matches. CDR3 protein: CASSPGQTKETQYF. The DNA for the CDR3 is TGCGCCAGCAGCCCGGGACAGACTAAAGAGACCCAGTACTTC.

This chain joins TRBV11-2 and TRBJ2-3, with no clear D. Trimming shortened V by 3 bases and J by 7 bases, and 17 bases separated the two germline ends. Per germline, CDR1 SGHAT and CDR2 FQNNGV. CDR3 length: 15 amino acids. The CDR3 protein is CASSFGYARHYTQYF. The CDR3 DNA follows: TGTGCCAGCAGCTTCGGGTACGCGCGCCATTATACGCAGTATTTT.

This clonotype was counted many times. The chain links TRBV7-9 to TRBJ1-6; D is unresolved. The CDR3 runs to 12 residues. The V gene lost 6 bases and the J gene lost 10 bases, with 10 bases spanning the gap. CDR1 is SEHNR, CDR2 FQNEAQ, per germline (reference sequence). The CDR3 region has the DNA TGTGCCAGCAGGGCGGCGGGCTCACCCCTCCACTTT. Protein sequence: CASRAAGSPLHF.

At least ten counts were recorded for this clonotype. The chain employs TRBV28 and TRBJ2-1; D perhaps matches TRBD2 (6 bases). Trimming took 4 bases from V and 0 from J, leaving 13 bases between them. This CDR3 comprises 16 residues. CDR1 MDHEN and CDR2 SYDVKM come from the germline V gene. The CDR3 region has the DNA TGTGCCAGCAGTTCCTCAGCGGGCCCCTCCTACAATGAGCAGTTCTTC. Translating it yields CASSSSAGPSYNEQFF.

This clonotype was detected ten times or more. The chain recombines TRBV5-1 with TRBJ1-2; TRBD1 aligns across 8 bases. CDR3 length: 12 amino acids. The V gene end was trimmed by 2 bases and the J gene end by 8 bases; junction bases not matched to a gene: 2. Looked up from germline, CDR1 is SGHRS and CDR2 is YFSETQ. The CDR3 DNA sequence: TGCGCCAGCAGCTTACAGGGGGAAGGCTACACCTTC. Translated, it gives CASSLQGEGYTF. Together with reference TRBV5-1 and TRBJ1-2, the CDR3 gives the full variable domain: KAGVTQTPRYLIKTRGQQVTLSCSPISGHRSVSWYQQTPGQGLQFLFEYFSETQRNKGNFPGRFSGRQFSNSRSEMNVSTLELGDSALYLCASSLQGEGYTFGSGTRLTVV.

The table lists this clonotype with many counts. This sequence joins TRBV9 and TRBJ2-3, with D tentatively TRBD2 (5 bases). This CDR3 spans 14 amino acids. The germline V and J ends were trimmed by 4 bases and 4 bases, with 13 bases remaining between them. Germline V gives CDR1 SGDLS, CDR2 YYNGEE. The CDR3 protein is CASSLRGSPDTQYF. The CDR3 DNA sequence: TGTGCCAGCAGCCTGAGAGGGAGTCCAGATACGCAGTATTTT.

This clonotype came up many times. This sequence joins TRBV7-6 and TRBJ2-1; 7 nucleotides align to TRBD2. In germline, CDR1 is SGHVS, CDR2 FNYEAQ. The trim removed 5 bases at V and 6 bases at J, leaving 13 bases unmatched. This CDR3 is 16 amino acids long. The CDR3 loop is CASSPKFAGAANEQFF. CDR3 nucleotide sequence: TGTGCCAGCAGCCCCAAATTCGCGGGAGCGGCCAATGAGCAGTTCTTC. The whole variable domain, filled in from reference TRBV7-6 and TRBJ2-1, reads GAGVSQSPRYKVTKRGQDVALRCDPISGHVSLYWYRQALGQGPEFLTYFNYEAQQDKSGLPNDRFSAERPEGSISTLTIQRTEQRDSAMYRCASSPKFAGAANEQFFGPGTRLTVL.

This clonotype was observed many times. This chain joins TRBV12-3 or TRBV12-4 and TRBJ2-5; the match to TRBD1 covers 8 bases. CDR3 length equals 16 residues. Trimming cost V 1 base and J 2 bases; bases outside gene matches: 6. CDR3 sequence reads: CASSLGTGYNQETQYF. The CDR3 DNA reads as TGTGCCAGCAGTTTAGGGACAGGGTATAATCAAGAGACCCAGTACTTC.

This clonotype was recorded many times. J is TRBJ2-7 and V is TRBV4-2, with 9 bases identical to TRBD2. V gave up 3 bases and J gave up 4 bases; unmatched junction bases: 4. The CDR3 has 14 amino acids. Germline V lookup: CDR1 LGHNA, CDR2 YNFKEQ. Here the CDR3 reads CASSQGGGAYEQYF. In DNA, the CDR3 is TGTGCCAGCAGCCAGGGCGGGGGGGCTTACGAGCAGTACTTC.

This clonotype was counted ten times or more. The chain links TRBV12-3 or TRBV12-4 to TRBJ2-6; 7 bases are shared with TRBD1. CDR3 size: 15 residues. V shed 6 bases, J shed 3 bases, and the junction held 5 bases outside the gene matches. The DNA of the CDR3 is TGTGCCAGCAGCCCCACAGGGGTTGGGGCCAACGTCCTGACTTTC. Encoded protein: CASSPTGVGANVLTF.

This clonotype was observed at least ten times. The V gene is TRBV12-3 or TRBV12-4, the J gene TRBJ2-2; tentatively, D is TRBD1 (6 bases). The length of the CDR3 is 14 residues. V lost 3 bases and J 5 bases, leaving 10 bases between the germline ends. CDR3 amino acids: CASSFGRGTGELFF. CDR3 nucleotides: TGTGCCAGCAGTTTTGGCAGGGGAACCGGGGAGCTGTTTTTT.

Details on this clonotype: This clone may be a read error of a much larger clone one base away. As the CDR3 is not closed by the conserved phenylalanine or tryptophan, this likely results from a read error. The chain has TRBV3-1 and TRBJ1-2, with D perhaps TRBD1 (5 bases). Germline CDR1 is LGHDT and CDR2 is YNNKEL (reference sequence). This CDR3 is 16 amino acids long. Trimming left V 0 bases short and J 3 bases short, with 14 bases between. CDR3 protein: CASSQDRQGNHYGYTI. The CDR3 DNA sequence: TGTGCCAGCAGCCAAGATCGGCAGGGAAACCACTATGGCTACACCATC.

This clonotype was counted ten times or more. This sequence joins TRBV3-1 and TRBJ1-2; D is unresolved. The germline CDR1 and CDR2 sequences are LGHDT and YNNKEL (reference sequence). The CDR3 has 12 residues. Trimming pared 4 bases from V and 0 bases from J, leaving 3 bases between. CDR3 protein: CASSLTNYGYTF. In nucleotides, the CDR3 is TGTGCCAGCAGCCTAACTAACTATGGCTACACCTTC.

This clonotype has at least ten counts. The CDR3: CASQRQATVETQYF. In DNA form, the CDR3 reads TGTGCCAGCCAAAGACAGGCTACCGTGGAGACCCAGTACTTC. The chain uses TRBV2 and TRBJ2-5; D is possibly TRBD1 (6 bases). The V end was cut by 8 bases, the J end by 5 bases, with 18 bases between. CDR3 length equals 14 residues. CDR1 is SNHLY, CDR2 FYNNEI, per germline.

This clonotype came up many times. The chain has TRBV4-1 and TRBJ1-1; D gene ambiguous. Per the germline V gene, CDR1 is MGHRA and CDR2 is YSYEKL. V was pared by 3 bases and J by 8 bases, with 13 bases between. The CDR3 sequence is 13 residues long. CDR3 nucleotide sequence: TGCGCCAGCAGCCATTTGGGAACGGTAGAAGCTTTCTTT. It encodes CASSHLGTVEAFF.

This clonotype has ten or more counts. V and J are TRBV5-1 and TRBJ2-3; 10 nucleotides agree with TRBD2. The CDR3 covers 16 residues. V lost 0 bases, J lost 4 bases, and 5 bases stayed unmatched. Germline CDR1 and CDR2: SGHRS and YFSETQ. In DNA form, the CDR3 reads TGCGCCAGCAGCTTGGCGCTAGCGGGGGTGGCAGATACGCAGTATTTT. Protein sequence: CASSLALAGVADTQYF.

This clonotype was counted many times. The gene calls are TRBV25-1 and TRBJ2-7; tentatively, D is TRBD1 (5 bases). This CDR3 has 13 amino acids. The V end lost 2 bases, the J end lost 6 bases, and 11 bases lay between the germline ends. Germline-derived CDR1 and CDR2 are MGHDK and SYGVNS. The CDR3 bases are TGTGCCAGCAGTGAAAACAGGTTGGGCGAGCAGTACTTC. Its protein product is CASSENRLGEQYF.

This clonotype is a singleton in its sample. A much larger clone sits a single nucleotide away, making a read error possible. The chain links TRBV5-1 to TRBJ1-1; D possibly corresponds to TRBD1 (6 bases). Per the germline V gene, CDR1 is SGHRS and CDR2 is YFSETQ. The CDR3 loop spans 12 amino acids. V was clipped by 0 bases and J by 12 bases, with 12 bases between them. This chain's CDR3 is CASSLAGGETFF. CDR3 coding DNA: TGCGCCAGCAGCTTGGCCGGGGGCGAGACTTTCTTT.